This T cell receptor beta chain stems from a study of T and B cells in COVID-19 patients. Trimming removed 6 bases from V and 0 bases from J, with 8 bases in between. Germline V gives CDR1 KGHDR, CDR2 SFDVKD. This CDR3 contains 14 residues. Blood genomic DNA input for TRB amplification was 250-500 ng. BIOMED2 TRB-A/B primer pools were used in multiplex TRB PCR. TCRdb itself ran the multiplex PCR reads through MiXCR, one entry per CDR3 protein. Among about 15,000 distinct CDR3 sequences listed, approximately 26% were seen once. Only a few counts were recorded for this clonotype. Sequencing input: blood. The rearrangement links TRBV24-1 to TRBJ2-1, with unresolved D. This sequence originates from a human donor who had recovered from COVID-19. CDR3 coding DNA: TGTGCCACCAGTAGTGGTGGCTCCTACAATGAGCAGTTCTTC. It encodes CATSSGGSYNEQFF.